This TCR beta chain was captured by sequencing in a study of tumor-infiltrating lymphocytes in oesophageal squamous cell carcinoma. Germline-derived CDR1 and CDR2 are MNHEY and SVGAGI. The CDR3 contains 11 residues. TCRdb recomputed calls from the PCR reads with MiXCR, one row per CDR3 protein. The table records approximately 20,000 distinct CDR3 sequences, roughly 40% of them present only once. This chain uses TRBV6-5 with TRBJ2-4; no definite D call. TRBJ1-2 matches the DNA end more closely, so the J call is doubtful. This clonotype originated in a male donor with esophageal squamous cell carcinoma. The sample comprised esophageal tumor tissue. The CDR3 region has the DNA TGTGCCACCCGGATCGGGAGTGGCTACACCTTC. Residues: CATRIGSGYTF.